These 3 T cell receptor beta chains came from one sample sequenced in a study of early T cells in non-severe SARS-CoV-2 infection. TCRdb called the 5' RACE reads again in MiXCR, with one record for every CDR3 protein. The sample records about 83,000 distinct CDR3 sequences, around 9.3% being singletons. The sample was whole blood, taken at baseline. The source is an adult who was a healthcare worker with PCR-confirmed SARS-CoV-2 infection or an uninfected control (not recorded which).

To note about this clonotype: Without the conserved terminal phenylalanine or tryptophan, this CDR3 likely stems from a read error. The chain couples TRBV20-1 to TRBJ1-5; no clear D. The CDR3 covers 13 residues. The ends were cut back, 3 bases at V and 2 bases at J, with 8 bases in the middle. The germline V gene encodes CDR1 DFQATT and CDR2 SNEGSKA (reference sequence). The CDR3 coding sequence is TGCAGTGCTAGGACCCCGGGCAATCAGCCCCAGCATTAT. Translating gives CSARTPGNQPQHY.

Only a few counts were recorded for this clonotype. The J gene is TRBJ2-7, the V gene TRBV10-3; 9 nucleotides match TRBD1. CDR3 length: 12 residues. Germline CDR1 reads ENHRY; CDR2 reads SYGVKD. The V and J ends lost 11 bases and 6 bases, in that order; junction bases with no gene match: 8. The CDR3 protein is CAVTGGPSEQYF. The DNA for the CDR3 is TGTGCCGTCACAGGGGGCCCGTCCGAGCAGTACTTC.

This clonotype was counted at least ten times. The J gene is TRBJ2-2, the V gene TRBV7-6; D gene uncertain. CDR1 and CDR2 (germline): SGHVS, FNYEAQ. The CDR3 totals 12 residues. V shed 5 bases and J shed 6 bases, with 7 bases lying between them. Here the CDR3 reads CASSLLAGELFF. CDR3 DNA sequence: TGTGCCAGCAGCCTCTTGGCCGGGGAGCTGTTTTTT.